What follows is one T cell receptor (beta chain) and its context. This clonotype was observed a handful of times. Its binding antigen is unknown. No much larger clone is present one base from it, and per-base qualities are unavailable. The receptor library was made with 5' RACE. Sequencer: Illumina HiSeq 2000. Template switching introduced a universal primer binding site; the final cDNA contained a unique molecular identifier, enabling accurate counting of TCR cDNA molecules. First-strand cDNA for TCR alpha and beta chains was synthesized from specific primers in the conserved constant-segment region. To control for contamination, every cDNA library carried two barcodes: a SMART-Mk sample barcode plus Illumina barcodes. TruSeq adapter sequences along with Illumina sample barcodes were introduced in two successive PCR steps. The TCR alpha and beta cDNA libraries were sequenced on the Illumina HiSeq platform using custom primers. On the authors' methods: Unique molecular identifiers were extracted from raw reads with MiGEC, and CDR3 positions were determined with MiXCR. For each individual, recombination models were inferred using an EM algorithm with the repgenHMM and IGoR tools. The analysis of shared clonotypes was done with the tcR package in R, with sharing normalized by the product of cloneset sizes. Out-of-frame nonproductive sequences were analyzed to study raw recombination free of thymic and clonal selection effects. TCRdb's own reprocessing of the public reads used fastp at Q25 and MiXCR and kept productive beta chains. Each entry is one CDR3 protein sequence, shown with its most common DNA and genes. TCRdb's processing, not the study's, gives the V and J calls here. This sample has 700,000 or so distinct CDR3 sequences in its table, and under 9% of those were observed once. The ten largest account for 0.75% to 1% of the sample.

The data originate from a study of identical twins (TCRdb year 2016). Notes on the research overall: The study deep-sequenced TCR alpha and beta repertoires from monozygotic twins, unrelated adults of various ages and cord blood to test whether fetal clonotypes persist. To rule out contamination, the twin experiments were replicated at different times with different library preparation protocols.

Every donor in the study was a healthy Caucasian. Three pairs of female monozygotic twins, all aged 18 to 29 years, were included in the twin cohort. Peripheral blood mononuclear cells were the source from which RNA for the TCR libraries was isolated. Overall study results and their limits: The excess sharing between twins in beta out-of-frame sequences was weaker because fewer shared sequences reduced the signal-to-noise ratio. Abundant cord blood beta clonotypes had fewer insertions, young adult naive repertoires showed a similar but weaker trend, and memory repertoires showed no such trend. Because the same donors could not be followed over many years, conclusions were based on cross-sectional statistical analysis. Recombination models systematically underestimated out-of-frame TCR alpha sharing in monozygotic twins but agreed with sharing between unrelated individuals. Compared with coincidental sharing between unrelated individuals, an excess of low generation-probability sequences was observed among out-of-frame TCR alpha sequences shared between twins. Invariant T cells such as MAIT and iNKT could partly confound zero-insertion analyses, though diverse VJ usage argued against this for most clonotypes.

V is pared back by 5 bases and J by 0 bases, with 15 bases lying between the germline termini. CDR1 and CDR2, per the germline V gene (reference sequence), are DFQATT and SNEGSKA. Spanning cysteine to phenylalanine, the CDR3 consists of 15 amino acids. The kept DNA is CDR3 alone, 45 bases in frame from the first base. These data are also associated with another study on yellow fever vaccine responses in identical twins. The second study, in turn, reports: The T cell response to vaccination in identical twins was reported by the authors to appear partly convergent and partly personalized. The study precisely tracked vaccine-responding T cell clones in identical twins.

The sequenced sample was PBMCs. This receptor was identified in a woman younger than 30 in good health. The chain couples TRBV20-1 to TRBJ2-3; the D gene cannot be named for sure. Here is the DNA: TGCAGTGCTGAAAACGGAATGGAAAGCACAGATACGCAGTATTTT. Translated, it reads CSAENGMESTDTQYF.